These 19 T cell receptor beta chains came from one sample sequenced in a study of T cells after yellow fever vaccination. TCRdb reprocessed the 5' RACE reads with MiXCR, giving one entry per CDR3 protein. In the table there are a few hundred thousand distinct CDR3 sequences, around 8.1% of which are singletons. The sample was PBMCs, taken about 41 days after the first yellow fever vaccination. Source of these receptors: a man aged 18 to 30 who received the YFV17D yellow fever vaccine.

This clonotype has just a few counts. This rearrangement joins TRBV7-2 to TRBJ2-5, with unresolved D. Per the germline V gene, CDR1 is SGHTA and CDR2 is FQGNSA. This CDR3 spans 14 amino acids. Trimming took off 6 bases at V and 5 bases at J, with 16 bases between the two ends. The DNA of the CDR3 is TGTGCCAGCAGACCCCCCTCTAGGGCGGAGACCCAGTACTTC. Translated: CASRPPSRAETQYF.

There are a few counts of this clonotype. V gene TRBV7-9 combines with J gene TRBJ1-5, with no clear D. Per the germline V gene, CDR1 is SEHNR and CDR2 is FQNEAQ (reference sequence). The CDR3 has 12 residues. V lost 8 bases, J lost 3 bases, and 8 bases lay in between. The CDR3 region is CASQTPNQPQHF. In DNA, the CDR3 is TGTGCCAGCCAGACCCCCAATCAGCCCCAGCATTTT.

The sample holds a few counts of this clonotype. The rearrangement joins TRBV25-1 to TRBJ2-7; D may be TRBD2 (5 bases). CDR1 is MGHDK, CDR2 SYGVNS, per germline. This CDR3 is 14 amino acids long. V lost 2 bases to trimming and J lost 7 bases, with 15 bases between them. CDR3 sequence (DNA): TGTGCCAGCAGTGAAACCAGGCCGAGGGAAGAGCAGTACTTC. Encoded protein: CASSETRPREEQYF.

This clonotype was seen repeatedly, ten times or more. The limits of the CDR3 on the DNA are not certain, so only TCRdb's listed CDR3 is given. The genes are TRBV3-2 and TRBJ1-5; the table gives TRBD1 as D, unverified against the DNA. TRBV3-2 is recorded as a pseudogene. The CDR3 spans 15 residues, counting both ends. CDR3 protein: CASSWGQGARQPQHF.

The genes are TRBV7-8 and TRBJ2-7; 7 nucleotides agree with TRBD2. Germline CDR1 SGHVS, CDR2 FQNEAQ. CDR3 length: 16 amino acids. Trimming removed 5 bases from V and 5 bases from J; junction bases left unmatched: 15. The DNA for the CDR3 is TGTGCCAGCAGCCCCGGAGGCAGGTCTAGCGGCAACGAGCAGTACGTC. This sequence encodes CASSPGGRSSGNEQYV.

The V gene is TRBV14, the J gene TRBJ2-1; tentative D call: TRBD2 (6 bases). Germline assignment: CDR1 SGHDN and CDR2 FVKESK. The CDR3 sequence is 18 residues long. The V and J ends lost 2 bases and 7 bases respectively, with 24 bases between them. The CDR3 coding sequence is TGTGCCAGCAGCCAATATGTAGGTGGGGAGGCCGGGCGGAATGAGCAGTTCTTC. Protein product: CASSQYVGGEAGRNEQFF. Full variable domain (rest looked up from reference TRBV14 and TRBJ2-1): EAGVTQFPSHSVIEKGQTVTLRCDPISGHDNLYWYRRVMGKEIKFLLHFVKESKQDESGMPNNRFLAERTGGTYSTLKVQPAELEDSGVYFCASSQYVGGEAGRNEQFFGPGTRLTVL.

Here the CDR3 reads CATGGRQPEEKLFF. CDR3 sequence (DNA): TGTGCCACCGGCGGTCGACAGCCCGAAGAAAAACTGTTTTTT. The chain carries TRBV10-3 and TRBJ1-4; TRBD1 is a possible D gene (5 bases). CDR1 ENHRY and CDR2 SYGVKD come from the germline V gene. The CDR3 runs to 14 residues. V was pared by 10 bases and J by 8 bases, with 20 bases between.

This clonotype was observed a few times. V gene TRBV3-1 combines with J gene TRBJ2-3; D gene uncertain. CDR1 is LGHDT and CDR2 is YNNKEL in the germline V gene (reference sequence). Trimming cost V 2 bases and J 4 bases, with 7 bases left between them. CDR3 length equals 13 residues. CDR3 region: CASSQRLSDTQYF. The CDR3, as DNA: TGTGCCAGCAGCCAAAGATTGTCAGATACGCAGTATTTT.

This clonotype was observed a single time. The CDR3 nucleotides read TGTGCCAGCAGTTACCAAGCCCAGGCAGCGACCATTGAAAAACTGTTTTTT. Protein product: CASSYQAQAATIEKLFF. The gene calls are TRBV6-5 and TRBJ1-4; D unresolved. Trimming shortened V by 2 bases and J by 7 bases, and 20 bases separated the two germline ends. The CDR3 has 17 amino acids. Germline CDR1 and CDR2: MNHEY and SVGAGI.

The sample holds a few counts of this clonotype. The rearrangement joins TRBV7-2 to TRBJ1-1; 7 nucleotides line up with TRBD1. The CDR3 is 15 residues long. V shed 5 bases, J shed 4 bases, and the junction held 10 bases outside the gene matches. Germline V gene data show CDR1 as SGHTA and CDR2 as FQGNSA. The CDR3 nucleotides read TGTGCCAGCAGCCAACTCAGGGGGGCAGGCACTGAAGCTTTCTTT. The encoded protein is CASSQLRGAGTEAFF.

This clonotype was counted a few times. For the CDR3, the DNA is TGTGCCAGCAGCGCCACAGGGGGTATCAATCAGCCCCAGCATTTT. It is translated as CASSATGGINQPQHF. V and J are TRBV7-9 and TRBJ1-5; 8 bases match TRBD1. This CDR3 region has 15 residues. After removal of 5 bases from V and 3 bases from J, the junction contained 6 bases not matched to a gene. Germline V gene sequence: CDR1 SEHNR, CDR2 FQNEAQ (reference sequence).

Here the CDR3 DNA reads TGTGCCAGCAGCTTAAACGCTGGGGTTAGCAATCAGCCCCAGCATTTT. Protein product: CASSLNAGVSNQPQHF. J is TRBJ1-5 and V is TRBV7-2; D ambiguous. V gave up 2 bases and J gave up 0 bases, with 11 bases separating them. CDR1 is SGHTA and CDR2 is FQGNSA in the germline V gene. CDR3 length: 16 amino acids.

This clonotype has just a few counts. The gene calls are TRBV18 and TRBJ2-7; 9 bases fit TRBD1. The CDR3 consists of 15 residues. Germline trimming cut 6 bases from V and 3 bases from J; bases unmatched to any gene: 9. The germline V gene has CDR1 KGHSH and CDR2 LQKENI. CDR3 region: CASSPSGQGLYEQYF. CDR3 nucleotide sequence: TGTGCCAGCTCCCCGTCGGGACAGGGTCTCTACGAGCAGTACTTC.

In this sample, this clonotype turned up a few times. The chain carries TRBV20-1 and TRBJ1-4; 7 nucleotides line up with TRBD1. CDR1 DFQATT and CDR2 SNEGSKA come from the germline V gene (reference sequence). Trimming removed 3 bases from V and 3 bases from J; junction bases left unmatched: 7. This CDR3 region has 15 residues. CDR3 DNA sequence: TGCAGTGCTAGCCCAGGGGGATCGGCTAATGAAAAACTGTTTTTT. Translation: CSASPGGSANEKLFF.

The sample holds a few counts of this clonotype. CDR3 bases: TGCGCCAGCAGCTTGATGGGGGGCGTCCAAGAGACCCAGTACTTC. It is translated as CASSLMGGVQETQYF. The V call is TRBV5-1, the J call TRBJ2-5; D may match TRBD1 or TRBD2 (6 bases each). The V gene lost 1 base and the J gene lost 1 base, with 11 bases spanning the gap. The CDR3 is 15 residues long. In germline, CDR1 is SGHRS, CDR2 YFSETQ. The entire variable domain, with the rest obtained from reference TRBV5-1 and TRBJ2-5, is as follows: KAGVTQTPRYLIKTRGQQVTLSCSPISGHRSVSWYQQTPGQGLQFLFEYFSETQRNKGNFPGRFSGRQFSNSRSEMNVSTLELGDSALYLCASSLMGGVQETQYFGPGTRLLVL.

This chain connects TRBV27 to TRBJ2-5; D is possibly TRBD2 (6 bases). CDR3 length equals 17 residues. Trimming left V 0 bases short and J 4 bases short, with 18 bases between. CDR1 is MNHEY and CDR2 is SMNVEV in the germline V gene (reference sequence). CDR3 amino acids: CASSLSNPPGRSETQYF. CDR3 nucleotide sequence: TGTGCCAGCAGTTTATCGAACCCCCCGGGGAGGTCAGAGACCCAGTACTTC.

This rearrangement joins TRBV7-8 to TRBJ2-1, with D unresolved. The germline V gene has CDR1 SGHVS and CDR2 FQNEAQ. Trimming removed 0 bases from V and 15 bases from J, with 12 bases in between. The CDR3 totals 12 residues. The CDR3 is CASSLALGRLFF. The CDR3 DNA reads as TGTGCCAGCAGCTTAGCGTTGGGCAGACTGTTCTTC.

The rearrangement uses TRBV5-1 and TRBJ2-3, with 7 bases lining up with TRBD2. V dropped 5 bases and J dropped 4; count of bases not matched to a gene: 10. The CDR3 is made up of 15 amino acids. Per the germline V gene, CDR1 is SGHRS and CDR2 is YFSETQ. The DNA of the CDR3 is TGCGCCAGCAGTCCCCCCATCCGGGGGGCAGATACGCAGTATTTT. Its protein is CASSPPIRGADTQYF.

The chain couples TRBV7-9 to TRBJ2-1; 10 bases match TRBD2. With V trimmed by 5 bases and J by 9 bases, 16 bases remained unmatched. There are 17 residues in the CDR3. From germline, CDR1 is SEHNR and CDR2 FQNEAQ (reference sequence). Written as DNA, the CDR3 is TGTGCCAGCAGCCATCTTATAGGGCTAGCGGGGGTGAGTGAGCAGTTCTTC. Translating it yields CASSHLIGLAGVSEQFF.